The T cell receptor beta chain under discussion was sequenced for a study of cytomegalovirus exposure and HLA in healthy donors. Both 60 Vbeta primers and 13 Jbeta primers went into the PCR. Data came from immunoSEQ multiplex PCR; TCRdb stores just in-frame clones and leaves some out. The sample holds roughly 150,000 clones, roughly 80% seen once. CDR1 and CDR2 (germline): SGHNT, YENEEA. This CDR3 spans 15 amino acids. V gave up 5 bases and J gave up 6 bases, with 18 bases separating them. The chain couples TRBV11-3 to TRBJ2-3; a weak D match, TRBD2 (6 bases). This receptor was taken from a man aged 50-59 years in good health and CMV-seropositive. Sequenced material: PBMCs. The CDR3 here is CASSQSSGTRDTQYF. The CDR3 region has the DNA TGTGCCAGCAGCCAAAGTAGCGGTACTCGCGATACGCAGTATTTT.